This is a list of T cell receptor beta chains from one sample in a study of blood T cells in healthy people across ages. Via MiXCR, TCRdb re-called the 5' RACE reads, giving one row per CDR3 protein. The sample yields 650,000 to 800,000 distinct CDR3 sequences, roughly 44% seen once. Sequenced sample: blood. These receptor sequences come from a man between 60 and 70 years old in good health. Each CDR3 is given with its conserved first and last residue. Part of the rows lack a size; the others show once, few, many or a class for expanded clones.

j_call | v_call | clone_size | cdr3_aa
TRBJ2-1 | TRBV11-2 | - | CASSLDNNEQFF
TRBJ2-2 | TRBV5-4 | - | CASSWGDRKNSGELFF
TRBJ2-3 | TRBV9 | - | CASSVEGGQGKDTQYF
TRBJ2-7 | TRBV12-3/TRBV12-4 | few | CASSLSGVATIYEQYF
TRBJ1-1 | TRBV29-1 | few | CSVDQSPRENTEAFF
TRBJ2-3 | TRBV24-1 | - | CATLDPLCSDTQYF
TRBJ2-3 | TRBV20-1 | - | CSAWELAGITDTQYF
TRBJ2-7 | TRBV13 | - | CASSLVAGGVSYEQYF
TRBJ2-7 | TRBV5-1 | - | CASSLAGTPYHEQYF
- | TRBV25-1 | - | CASSEGRSSGISGEQYF
TRBJ2-5 | TRBV3-1 | - | CASSQGGYQETQYF
TRBJ2-5 | TRBV15 | - | CATSRGTRTGGGQETQYF
TRBJ2-7 | TRBV7-2 | - | CASSLVGTGREQYF
TRBJ1-1 | TRBV29-1 | - | CSVVRVTEAFF
TRBJ1-4 | TRBV7-2 | - | CASSFRGQSNEKLFF
TRBJ1-1 | TRBV10-3 | few | CAISPGVNTEAFF
TRBJ2-1 | TRBV27 | - | CASSRHRGGDKGDEQFF
TRBJ1-5 | TRBV20-1 | - | CSAKAGAIPNQPQHF
TRBJ2-5 | TRBV6-1 | - | CASRGQGVPKTQYF
TRBJ2-1 | TRBV20-1 | few | CSARMGRQFF
TRBJ2-3 | TRBV9 | - | CASSASQGGSSDTQYF
TRBJ1-2 | TRBV20-1 | - | CSARDLPGEGYTF
TRBJ1-3 | TRBV7-2 | - | CASGQGGTGNTIYF
- | TRBV7-8 | once | CASSNVPGTSEQYF
- | TRBV7-9 | - | CASSLAPNSYEQYF
TRBJ1-1 | TRBV27 | - | CASSLGGAGTEAFF
TRBJ2-7 | TRBV28 | - | CASSSGPAYF
TRBJ2-7 | TRBV20-1 | - | CSARGAGGIHEQYF
TRBJ2-5 | TRBV20-1 | few | CSASRGQGPTDQYF
TRBJ1-1 | TRBV12-3/TRBV12-4 | - | CASGRGLSTEAFF
TRBJ2-1 | TRBV20-1 | - | CSARGPGGPSEQFF
TRBJ2-2 | TRBV7-8 | - | CASSPMDRLNTGELFF
TRBJ2-3 | TRBV11-2 | - | CASSLGVGAVTDTQYF
TRBJ2-1 | TRBV7-2 | once | CAGSLWVAGVYSREQFF
- | TRBV3-1 | few | CASSQVASGAPYEQYF